These T cell receptor beta chains were read from a single sample in a study of shared clonotypes between healthy human individuals. Generated by immunoSEQ multiplex PCR, the TCRdb table keeps only in-frame clones and is missing some. The top ten clones hold more than 30% of a sample with approximately 710,000 clones, 90% of them seen once. The sequenced sample consisted of memory CD8+ T cells from PBMCs. The receptors were gathered from a man younger than 35 in good health. Some clones in this sample may be carry-over from other donors' samples. Each CDR3 is given with its conserved first and last residue. Each record gives: CDR3 protein, CDR3 DNA, J gene, V gene, clone size, D gene. The D gene is left open where the match is weak. Clone size is shown for a subset of rows, as once, few, many or a class of expanded clone.

CASRSGGGTEAFF TGTGCCAGTAGGTCGGGGGGTGGAACTGAAGCTTTCTTT TRBJ1-1 TRBV19 NA NA
CASSLGGANTEAFF TGTGCCAGCAGTTTGGGGGGTGCGAACACTGAAGCTTTCTTT TRBJ1-1 TRBV27 NA NA
CASSVTGGNQPQHF TGTGCCAGCAGCGTAACAGGGGGCAATCAGCCCCAGCATTTT TRBJ1-5 TRBV13 NA TRBD1
CASSLGDPSLNGQYF TGTGCCAGCAGTTTGGGGGACCCGTCTCTTAATGGGCAGTACTTC TRBJ2-7 TRBV27 NA NA
CASSLGVPGIVNEQFF TGTGCCAGCAGCTTAGGCGTTCCCGGGATCGTGAATGAGCAGTTCTTC TRBJ2-1 TRBV7-6 NA NA
CASSFEGTSYTF TGTGCCAGCAGCTTCGAAGGTACCTCGTACACCTTC TRBJ1-2 TRBV7-2 NA NA
CASSSPRLAQGEQFF TGTGCCAGCAGTTCCCCGCGGCTAGCTCAGGGTGAGCAGTTCTTC TRBJ2-1 TRBV27 NA NA
CASSLEGSYEQYF TGTGCCAGCAGCCTTGAGGGATCCTACGAGCAGTACTTC TRBJ2-7 TRBV11-3 NA NA
CASSPQTWGAGEQYF TGTGCCAGCAGCCCACAAACCTGGGGCGCTGGCGAGCAGTACTTC TRBJ2-7 TRBV4-2 NA NA
CASSLPAPLDEQFF TGTGCCAGCAGCCTTCCGGCGCCGCTGGATGAGCAGTTCTTC TRBJ2-1 TRBV7-9 NA NA
CASSPGVRGKGYGEKLFF TGCGCCAGCAGCCCGGGGGTTCGGGGGAAGGGTTATGGTGAAAAACTGTTTTTT TRBJ1-4 TRBV4-1 once NA
CASSLAERYEQYF TGTGCCAGCAGCTTAGCGGAGAGGTACGAGCAGTACTTC TRBJ2-7 TRBV5-6 once NA
CASSLGGSYEQYF TGTGCCAGCAGTTTGGGCGGATCCTACGAGCAGTACTTC TRBJ2-7 TRBV27 NA NA
CASSTIGRGGVEQFF TGTGCCAGCAGCACAATAGGCAGGGGTGGTGTTGAGCAGTTCTTC TRBJ2-1 TRBV7-9 NA NA
CASSFGEASTDPQYF TGTGCCAGCAGTTTCGGGGAGGCTAGCACAGATCCGCAGTATTTT TRBJ2-3 TRBV28 NA NA
CASSLWNRPSTDTQYF TGTGCCAGCAGTTTATGGAACAGGCCTAGCACAGATACGCAGTATTTT TRBJ2-3 TRBV27 NA NA
CAISAGLAGAKSYEQYF TGTGCCATCAGTGCGGGACTAGCGGGAGCTAAGTCCTACGAGCAGTACTTC TRBJ2-7 TRBV10-3 once TRBD2
CASSLWGGYEQYF TGTGCCAGCAGTTTATGGGGGGGTTACGAGCAGTACTTC TRBJ2-7 TRBV27 once TRBD2
CASSVEPGELFF TGTGCCAGCAGCGTAGAACCCGGTGAGCTGTTTTTT TRBJ2-2 TRBV9 NA NA
CASSEPNLERGSAEAFF TGTGCCAGCAGTGAACCCAACTTGGAGCGGGGTAGCGCTGAAGCTTTCTTT TRBJ1-1 TRBV25-1 NA NA
CASSIGTFVNEQFF TGTGCCAGCAGTATCGGGACCTTTGTCAATGAGCAGTTCTTC TRBJ2-1 TRBV27 NA NA
CASSALAELTTDTQYF TGTGCCAGCAGCGCACTAGCGGAGCTCACTACAGATACGCAGTATTTT TRBJ2-3 TRBV9 once TRBD2
CAWSGPWTTSTDTQYF TGTGCCTGGAGTGGCCCCTGGACAACTAGCACAGATACGCAGTATTTT TRBJ2-3 TRBV30 NA NA
CASSPLRTGAADTQYF TGTGCCAGCAGCCCCCTGCGGACAGGGGCCGCAGATACGCAGTATTTT TRBJ2-3 TRBV11-1 once TRBD1
CAWKSYGYTF TGTGCCTGGAAGAGCTATGGCTACACCTTC TRBJ1-2 TRBV30 NA NA
CASSFGTLVYEQYF TGTGCCAGCAGCTTCGGGACTCTCGTCTACGAGCAGTACTTC TRBJ2-7 TRBV11-2 NA NA
CASSFFPQTGTRNTEAFF TGTGCCAGCAGTTTTTTTCCACAAACCGGGACAAGGAACACTGAAGCTTTCTTT TRBJ1-1 TRBV28 NA NA
CASSSPAGPYTDTQYF TGTGCCAGCAGCTCCCCGGCGGGACCCTACACAGATACGCAGTATTTT TRBJ2-3 TRBV9 once NA
CASRATGFSSYEQYF TGTGCCAGCAGGGCCACAGGGTTTAGCTCCTACGAGCAGTACTTC TRBJ2-7 TRBV7-3 NA NA
CASSLLRGGANYGYTF TGTGCCAGCAGTTTATTACGGGGGGGAGCTAACTATGGCTACACCTTC TRBJ1-2 TRBV27 NA NA
CASSVGWPSNEQFF TGTGCCAGCAGCGTGGGTTGGCCGTCGAATGAGCAGTTCTTC TRBJ2-1 TRBV11-2 once NA
CASSPWDRVGTEAFF TGTGCCAGCTCACCCTGGGACAGGGTAGGGACTGAAGCTTTCTTT TRBJ1-1 TRBV18 NA TRBD1
CASSWAGEQETQYF TGTGCCAGCAGTTGGGCGGGAGAACAAGAGACCCAGTACTTC TRBJ2-5 TRBV6-5 NA TRBD2
CASSYRVLTYEQYF TGTGCCAGCAGCTACAGGGTTTTAACATACGAGCAGTACTTC TRBJ2-7 TRBV7-2 NA NA
CASRSQRGIKNTGELFF TGTGCCAGCAGATCTCAAAGGGGAATAAAAAACACCGGGGAGCTGTTTTTT TRBJ2-2 TRBV27 NA NA
CASRKGQGRVETQYF TGTGCCAGCAGGAAGGGACAGGGTCGAGTAGAGACCCAGTACTTC TRBJ2-5 TRBV28 NA TRBD1
CASSWGTETDGYTF TGTGCCAGCAGCTGGGGAACCGAGACGGATGGCTACACCTTC TRBJ1-2 TRBV6-6 NA NA
CASSSKAGSNEQFF TGTGCCAGCAGTTCCAAAGCGGGGTCGAATGAGCAGTTCTTC TRBJ2-1 TRBV27 NA TRBD2
CSARENYGYTF TGCAGTGCCAGGGAGAACTATGGCTACACCTTC TRBJ1-2 TRBV20-1 NA NA
CAISEWDTLKHEQYF TGTGCCATCAGTGAGTGGGACACCCTGAAGCACGAGCAGTACTTC TRBJ2-7 TRBV10-3 NA NA